A single sample gave rise to the 30 T cell receptor beta chains below, sequenced in a study of tumor-infiltrating lymphocytes in primary liver carcinoma. The template, about 510 ng total RNA, yielded TCR beta cDNA made with a constant-region primer. Library construction for TCR beta comprised three nested multiplex PCR rounds performed with slightly modified ARM-PCR. TRBV1-TRBV30 forward primers paired with a C-beta reverse primer were used in the first two PCR rounds, which ran approximately 10 cycles each. TCRdb ran MiXCR on the multiplex PCR reads and lists one entry per CDR3 protein. The sample holds 40,000 to 55,000 distinct CDR3 sequences; 65% to 80% are singletons and the top ten take 25% to 35%. For each extraction, RNA and DNA were obtained together from approximately 20-30 mg of unsorted bulk tissue. The sequencing sample was made of liver tumor tissue from sampling region 5. The subset denotes: tumor region T5, tumor centre. These receptor sequences come from a man in his forties with primary liver carcinoma and hepatitis B virus infection.

To note about this clonotype: One end of the junction does not line up with germline, which may come from a read error. The chain couples TRBV6-2 or TRBV6-3 to TRBJ1-2, with no clear D. The CDR3 consists of 13 residues. Germline CDR1 MNHEY, CDR2 SVGEGT. The CDR3 spells CASSHSVRVRYTF. CDR3 nucleotides: TGTGCCAGCAGTCACTCTGTACGGGTACGCTACACCTTC.

As to this clonotype: Germline is not matched at one junction end, which may reflect a read error. The V gene is TRBV6-1, the J gene TRBJ2-7, with a weak D call TRBD1 (5 bases). The CDR3 covers 11 residues. Germline CDR1 reads MNHNS; CDR2 reads SASEGT. The CDR3 DNA reads as TGTGCCGAAGGGGTAACCTACGAACAGTACTTC. Translated, it gives CAEGVTYEQYF.

With respect to this clonotype: Relative to the germline gene, one junction end is altered; a read error may explain this. V gene TRBV12-3 or TRBV12-4 combines with J gene TRBJ1-1, with a tentative D call TRBD1 (6 bases). The CDR3 runs 17 residues. Here the CDR3 reads CVSSSAWGASMNTEAFF. The CDR3 DNA reads as TGTGTCAGCAGTTCAGCCTGGGGGGCATCAATGAACACGGAAGCTTTCTTT.

The chain combines TRBV15 with TRBJ2-4; D could derive from TRBD1 or TRBD2 (5 bases each). The length of the CDR3 is 17 residues. V was cut by 0 bases and J by 0 bases, with 12 bases left in between. In germline, CDR1 is LNHNV, CDR2 YYDKDF (reference sequence). CDR3 DNA sequence: TGTGCCACCAGCAGAGACTTCTCGGGGCTAGCCAAAAACATTCAGTACTTC. This gives the protein CATSRDFSGLAKNIQYF.

A word on this clonotype: At one end, the junction sequence differs from germline, possibly due to a read error. The V and J genes are TRBV29-1 and TRBJ2-7, with D unresolved. The CDR3 totals 10 residues. Germline V gene lookup returns CDR1 SQVTM and CDR2 ANQGSEA. Here the CDR3 reads CGVDDGEQYF. The CDR3 DNA reads as TGCGGCGTTGATGACGGGGAGCAGTACTTC.

This chain connects TRBV29-1 to TRBJ2-2; D could derive from TRBD1 or TRBD2 (6 bases each). The CDR3 spans 12 residues. Looked up from germline, CDR1 is SQVTM and CDR2 is ANQGSEA. CDR3 amino acids: CSIKGGTGELFF. As DNA, the CDR3 is TGCAGTATCAAGGGGGGAACCGGGGAGCTGTTTTTT.

Comments on this clonotype: A much larger clonotype is one base distant, so this may be a read error. This chain connects TRBV30 to TRBJ2-2; 9 bases match TRBD2. Per germline, CDR1 GTSNPN and CDR2 SVGIG (reference sequence). The length of the CDR3 is 15 residues. CDR3 residues: CVWTENLLSGRRVFF. CDR3 bases: TGTGTCTGGACTGAGAACCTCCTGAGCGGGAGGCGGGTGTTTTTT.

The V and J genes are TRBV11-2 and TRBJ2-7, with 9 bases matching TRBD2. The CDR3 extends over 18 amino acids. V lost 2 bases and J lost 8; bases outside the gene matches: 19. From germline, CDR1 is SGHAT and CDR2 FQNNGV. As DNA, the CDR3 is TGTGCCAGCAGCTTACCCGTTGGACTGGCGGGAGGGGGGTACAAGCAGTACTTC. It is translated as CASSLPVGLAGGGYKQYF.

In regard to this clonotype: Its ends do not fully match the called genes, so a read error is possible. The genes are TRBV12-3 or TRBV12-4 and TRBJ2-3; possibly TRBD2 for D (6 bases). The CDR3 sequence is 15 residues long. DNA for the CDR3: TGTGCCAGCAGTTCAGATCTGCGGGGTTGGGATAGGCAGTATTTT. It encodes CASSSDLRGWDRQYF.

A note on this clonotype: An end of the junction does not agree with germline; a read error may underlie this. V gene TRBV11-2 combines with J gene TRBJ1-2; D call uncertain. CDR3 length: 14 amino acids. In germline, CDR1 is SGHAT, CDR2 FQNNGV. In nucleotides, the CDR3 is TGTGCCATCAGCCCAGCCGGCATGGACTATGGCTACACCTTC. It encodes CAISPAGMDYGYTF.

In regard to this clonotype: A much larger clone sits a single nucleotide away, making a read error possible. The chain employs TRBV30 and TRBJ2-5; D unclear. The CDR3 has 15 amino acids. Trimming took off 3 bases at V and 4 bases at J, with 18 bases between the two ends. Per the germline V gene, CDR1 is GTSNPN and CDR2 is SVGIG (reference sequence). CDR3 in amino acids: CAWRTQLVSLETQYF. The CDR3 DNA reads TGTGCCTGGAGGACCCAACTCGTATCACTAGAGACCCAGTACTTC. The variable domain in full, completed from reference TRBV30 and TRBJ2-5, reads SQTIHQWPATLVQPVGSPLSLECTVEGTSNPNLYWYRQAAGRGLQLLFYSVGIGQISSEVPQNLSASRPQDRQFILSSKKLLLSDSGFYLCAWRTQLVSLETQYFGPGTRLLVL.

Note on this clonotype: Relative to the germline gene, one junction end is altered; a read error may explain this. The V call is TRBV6-5, the J call TRBJ2-6, with D perhaps TRBD1 (5 bases). This CDR3 contains 14 residues. Germline CDR1 reads MNHEY; CDR2 reads SVGAGI. CDR3 protein: CASRGSSGANVQAF. The CDR3 DNA reads as TGTGCCAGCAGAGGTAGCTCTGGGGCCAACGTCCAGGCTTTT.

In regard to this clonotype: A much larger clone is a single base away; this may be a read error. This chain connects TRBV5-1 to TRBJ1-3; 9 bases are a match to TRBD1. J was trimmed by 2 bases and V by 4 bases; bases with no gene match: 10. Germline assignment: CDR1 SGHRS and CDR2 YFSETQ. The CDR3 runs to 17 residues. CDR3 amino acids: CASSPTGTGSTGNTIYF. The CDR3 coding sequence is TGCGCCAGCAGCCCAACCGGGACAGGGAGCACTGGAAACACCATATATTTT.

Comment on this clonotype: Germline is not matched at one junction end, which may reflect a read error. The chain employs TRBV6-1 and TRBJ1-4, with a weak D call TRBD1 (5 bases). This CDR3 contains 14 residues. Germline V gives CDR1 MNHNS, CDR2 SASEGT. As DNA, the CDR3 is TGTGCCAGCAGTGGGGAAGGGGAGAATGAAAAGCTGTTTTTT. This translates into CASSGEGENEKLFF.

Points on this clonotype: The conserved phenylalanine or tryptophan is not found at the CDR3 terminus, so this likely reflects a read error. The chain recombines TRBV6-5 with TRBJ2-1; D is perhaps TRBD1 (5 bases). The ends were cut back, 2 bases at V and 6 bases at J, with 11 bases in the middle. The CDR3 is 14 residues long. From germline, CDR1 is MNHEY and CDR2 SVGAGI. Written as DNA, the CDR3 is TGTGCCAGCAGTTACAGGGGCGTCATCAATGAGCAGTTCCTC. Translated: CASSYRGVINEQFL.

With respect to this clonotype: At one end the junction does not follow the germline gene, possibly because of a read error. The chain links TRBV6-1 to TRBJ2-7; weak D call: TRBD1 (5 bases). Germline-derived CDR1 and CDR2 are MNHNS and SASEGT. The CDR3 covers 14 residues. The CDR3 sequence is CPSSEQQVTYEQYF. CDR3 DNA sequence: TGTCCCAGTAGTGAACAACAGGTCACCTACGAGCAGTACTTC.

Concerning this clonotype itself: An end of the junction does not agree with germline; a read error may underlie this. The rearrangement joins TRBV7-8 to TRBJ1-4; D not resolved. This CDR3 is 12 amino acids long. Germline loops: CDR1 SGHVS, CDR2 FQNEAQ. This CDR3 reads CASSPDAEKLYF. DNA for the CDR3: TGTGCAAGCAGCCCTGACGCTGAAAAACTGTATTTT.

This clonotype was observed a handful of times. Being one base from a much bigger clone, this may be a read error. V is TRBV12-3 or TRBV12-4 and J is TRBJ2-5; TRBD2 might be the D (5 bases). The CDR3 has 14 residues. CDR3 nucleotides: TGTACCAGCAGTTTAGATCGAGCGGAAGAGACCCAGTACTTC. This encodes CTSSLDRAEETQYF.

This chain joins TRBV29-1 and TRBJ2-5; D is undetermined. This CDR3 has 13 amino acids. The V end lost 8 bases, the J end lost 5 bases, and 18 bases lay between the germline ends. Per germline, CDR1 SQVTM and CDR2 ANQGSEA. CDR3 amino acids: CSIGGKVAETQYF. CDR3 bases: TGCAGCATTGGTGGGAAGGTCGCTGAGACCCAGTACTTC. The full variable domain, completed using reference TRBV29-1 and TRBJ2-5, is SAVISQKPSRDICQRGTSLTIQCQVDSQVTMMFWYRQQPGQSLTLIATANQGSEATYESGFVIDKFPISRPNLTFSTLTVSNMSPEDSSIYLCSIGGKVAETQYFGPGTRLLVL.

In this sample, this clonotype turned up many times. V usage is TRBV12-3 or TRBV12-4 and J usage is TRBJ2-2; 7 bases line up with TRBD1. Losses at the gene ends were 7 bases for V and 9 bases for J; bases not matched to a gene: 11. The CDR3 has 14 amino acids. The DNA for the CDR3 is TGTGCCAGCACCTATACGACAGGGCCCAGGGAGCTGTTTTTT. It codes for CASTYTTGPRELFF.

The CDR3 region has the DNA TGTGCCAGCAGCTCGGGCGCGGGCTATGACTATACCTTC. Its protein product is CASSSGAGYDYTF. This rearrangement joins TRBV12-3 or TRBV12-4 to TRBJ1-2, with D hard to call. V dropped 6 bases and J dropped 14 bases, with 22 bases sitting between them. The CDR3 contains 13 residues.

This clonotype was seen once. An end of the junction does not agree with germline; a read error may underlie this. V usage is TRBV11-2 and J usage is TRBJ2-3, with TRBD1 identical over 7 bases. The CDR3 spans 14 residues. The germline gives CDR1 SGHAT, CDR2 FQNNGV. In DNA, the CDR3 is TGTGCCTGCAGCTTCCGGGACAGCACAGATATGCAGTATTTT. Encoded protein: CACSFRDSTDMQYF. The full variable domain, its missing parts supplied by reference TRBV11-2 and TRBJ2-3, is EAGVAQSPRYKIIEKRQSVAFWCNPISGHATLYWYQQILGQGPKLLIQFQNNGVVDDSQLPKDRFSAERLKGVDSTLKIQPAKLEDSAVYLCACSFRDSTDMQYFGPGTRLTVL.

In the case of this clonotype: Germline is not matched at one junction end, which may reflect a read error. This chain connects TRBV29-1 to TRBJ2-5; D not certain. The germline V gene encodes CDR1 SQVTM and CDR2 ANQGSEA. This CDR3 is built from 12 residues. The CDR3 region is CNVVSTQETQYF. CDR3 in DNA: TGCAACGTTGTCTCCACTCAAGAGACCCAGTACTTC.

V usage is TRBV7-3 and J usage is TRBJ2-1, with D unresolved. Germline V gives CDR1 SGHTA, CDR2 FQGTGA. With 4 bases removed from V and 15 bases from J, the gap between germline ends came to 13 bases. This CDR3 has 11 residues. This CDR3 is CASSSSGVLFF. The CDR3 DNA sequence: TGTGCCAGCAGCTCTTCGGGTGTTTTGTTCTTC.

Comments on this clonotype: Mismatch with germline at one junction end may stem from a read error. The chain carries TRBV11-2 and TRBJ2-7; TRBD2 matches at 7 bases. CDR3 length equals 15 residues. Germline-derived CDR1 and CDR2 are SGHAT and FQNNGV. The DNA of the CDR3 is TGCGCCAGCACTTCGAACGGGAGGTTACCCTACGAGCAGTACTTC. Translating gives CASTSNGRLPYEQYF.

With respect to this clonotype: An end of the junction differs from the germline gene, which may be a read error. The V call is TRBV12-3 or TRBV12-4, the J call TRBJ1-2; possible D gene TRBD1, 5 bases. This CDR3 region has 16 residues. The CDR3 region has the DNA TGTGCCAGAAGTTCCCCCCACGGACGGGGCTACTATGGCTACGCCTTC. Amino acid sequence: CARSSPHGRGYYGYAF.

With regard to this clonotype: An end of the junction does not agree with germline; a read error may underlie this. J is TRBJ2-7 and V is TRBV12-3 or TRBV12-4, with D perhaps assigned TRBD1 or TRBD2 (5 bases each). CDR3 length equals 14 residues. CDR3: CASCLGTGSYGQYF. The CDR3 DNA is TGTGCCAGCTGTTTAGGGACGGGCTCCTACGGGCAGTACTTC.

This clonotype came up many times. In nucleotides, the CDR3 is TGCAGCGTCTCTCCTCGCGGGGCTCGGGAGACCCAGTACTTC. Its translation: CSVSPRGARETQYF. The chain has TRBV29-1 and TRBJ2-5, with D possibly TRBD2 on 6 matching bases. Germline CDR1 is SQVTM and CDR2 is ANQGSEA. V was cut by 6 bases and J by 5 bases, with 19 bases left in between. The CDR3 is 14 amino acids. Full variable domain (remainder filled in from reference TRBV29-1 and TRBJ2-5): SAVISQKPSRDICQRGTSLTIQCQVDSQVTMMFWYRQQPGQSLTLIATANQGSEATYESGFVIDKFPISRPNLTFSTLTVSNMSPEDSSIYLCSVSPRGARETQYFGPGTRLLVL.

This clonotype was observed a few times. This may be a read error, as it is one base from a much larger clone. This chain uses TRBV6-1 with TRBJ2-7; TRBD1 matches at 9 bases. Trimming removed 1 base from V and 0 bases from J; junction bases left unmatched: 16. The CDR3 consists of 20 residues. In germline, CDR1 is MNHNS, CDR2 SASEGT. The DNA of the CDR3 is TGTGCCAGCAGTGAAGAGGTTCCGGGACAGGGAGGATGGAGCTCCTACGAGCAGTACTTC. This codes for CASSEEVPGQGGWSSYEQYF.

In regard to this clonotype: A much larger clonotype is one base distant, so this may be a read error. The gene calls are TRBV28 and TRBJ2-5; TRBD1 or TRBD2 may be the D gene (5 bases each). This CDR3 is 14 amino acids long. Germline-derived CDR1 and CDR2 are MDHEN and SYDVKM. DNA of the CDR3: TGTGTCAGCAGTGCATCCGGGACCCAAGAGACCCAGTACTTC. Translated, it gives CVSSASGTQETQYF.